The 14 T cell receptor beta chains presented below share a single source sample, sequenced in a study of shared clonotypes between healthy human individuals (TCRdb year 2020). Library preparation was by the immunoSEQ multiplex PCR assay. TCRdb holds this immuneACCESS table with in-frame rearrangements only. Some clones are missing; in checked studies, unresolved V genes explain under half, and the rest has no known cause. Counted in this sample were some 2.3 million clones; approximately 95% of them appeared once. The ten largest make up about 0.39% of the sample. The sequencing input was naive CD4+ T cells from PBMCs. This specimen's cell subset or site label, interpreted: CD45RA+ positively selected. Every receptor here comes from a man younger than 30 in good health. Some clones in this sample may be carry-over from other donors' samples.

This rearrangement joins TRBV6-1 to TRBJ1-5; D possibly corresponds to TRBD1 (5 bases). The CDR3 runs to 15 residues. V was cut by 8 bases and J by 0 bases, with 14 bases left in between. Looked up from germline, CDR1 is MNHNS and CDR2 is SASEGT. This CDR3 reads CASLVGGYSNQPQHF. The DNA of the CDR3 is TGTGCCAGCCTGGTGGGGGGGTATAGCAATCAGCCCCAGCATTTT.

The chain carries TRBV5-1 and TRBJ1-1, with 9 bases that match TRBD1. Germline V lookup: CDR1 SGHRS, CDR2 YFSETQ. The CDR3 totals 16 residues. J lost 4 bases, V lost 0 bases, and 7 bases had no gene match. CDR3 coding DNA: TGCGCCAGCAGCTTGGTAGTAACAGGGGGCTCCACTGAAGCTTTCTTT. Encoded protein: CASSLVVTGGSTEAFF.

This clone was detected once. The chain joins TRBV28 to TRBJ1-5; D gene uncertain. The CDR3 loop spans 16 amino acids. Germline V gene sequence: CDR1 MDHEN, CDR2 SYDVKM. V lost 6 bases and J lost 2, with 17 bases in between. CDR3 nucleotides: TGTGCCAGCAGGAAAACCCACGACGGGGGCAATCAGCCCCAGCATTTT. Translation: CASRKTHDGGNQPQHF.

The chain uses TRBV28 and TRBJ2-7; D gene ambiguous. This CDR3 comprises 13 residues. The V and J ends lost 7 bases and 4 bases respectively, with 14 bases between them. Germline CDR1 is MDHEN and CDR2 is SYDVKM. Here the CDR3 reads CASIQENSYEQYF. The CDR3 bases are TGTGCCAGCATACAAGAGAATTCTTACGAGCAGTACTTC. The entire variable domain, with the rest obtained from reference TRBV28 and TRBJ2-7, is as follows: DVKVTQSSRYLVKRTGEKVFLECVQDMDHENMFWYRQDPGLGLRLIYFSYDVKMKEKGDIPEGYSVSREKKERFSLILESASTNQTSMYLCASIQENSYEQYFGPGTRLTVT.

This rearrangement joins TRBV19 to TRBJ2-1, with 10 bases identical to TRBD2. The CDR3 runs to 14 residues. Germline V gene sequence: CDR1 LNHDA, CDR2 SQIVND (reference sequence). V shed 7 bases, J shed 8 bases, and the junction held 8 bases outside the gene matches. CDR3 sequence: CASTPLGLADEQFF. The CDR3 nucleotides read TGTGCCAGTACCCCACTCGGACTAGCGGATGAGCAGTTCTTC.

The chain has TRBV5-1 and TRBJ2-3; TRBD2 matches 9 bases. With 1 base clipped from V and 5 bases from J, the junction kept 5 bases outside the gene matches. Looked up from germline, CDR1 is SGHRS and CDR2 is YFSETQ. The length of the CDR3 is 15 residues. DNA of the CDR3: TGCGCCAGCAGCTTGTTGGCGGGAGGGAGAGATACGCAGTATTTT. Translating gives CASSLLAGGRDTQYF. The complete variable domain, with remaining parts taken from reference TRBV5-1 and TRBJ2-3, reads KAGVTQTPRYLIKTRGQQVTLSCSPISGHRSVSWYQQTPGQGLQFLFEYFSETQRNKGNFPGRFSGRQFSNSRSEMNVSTLELGDSALYLCASSLLAGGRDTQYFGPGTRLTVL.

The chain has TRBV28 and TRBJ1-2, with 8 bases matching TRBD1. Germline CDR1 and CDR2: MDHEN and SYDVKM. The length of the CDR3 is 13 residues. Trimming took 7 bases from V and 8 from J; bases not matched to a gene: 9. CDR3 protein: CASTRPGGSGYTF. CDR3 DNA sequence: TGTGCCAGCACCCGGCCAGGGGGCTCCGGCTACACCTTC.

V is TRBV4-3 and J is TRBJ2-1, with 10 bases fitting TRBD2. The V and J ends lost 3 bases and 2 bases, in that order; junction bases with no gene match: 4. This CDR3 has 16 residues. Germline V gene lookup returns CDR1 LGHNA and CDR2 YSLEER. The CDR3 sequence is CASSHWTSGAYNEQFF. For the CDR3, the DNA is TGCGCCAGCAGCCACTGGACTAGCGGAGCCTACAATGAGCAGTTCTTC.

The rearrangement links TRBV28 to TRBJ2-7, with D possibly being TRBD1 (6 bases). This CDR3 is 14 amino acids long. The germline V gene encodes CDR1 MDHEN and CDR2 SYDVKM. V was trimmed by 2 bases and J by 0 bases, leaving 8 bases between them. CDR3 bases: TGTGCCAGCAGTTTACGGGACACCTCCTACGAGCAGTACTTC. Translation gives CASSLRDTSYEQYF. The variable domain in full, with the rest retrieved from reference TRBV28 and TRBJ2-7, is DVKVTQSSRYLVKRTGEKVFLECVQDMDHENMFWYRQDPGLGLRLIYFSYDVKMKEKGDIPEGYSVSREKKERFSLILESASTNQTSMYLCASSLRDTSYEQYFGPGTRLTVT.

This chain connects TRBV5-4 to TRBJ2-2, with a weak D call TRBD1 (5 bases). CDR3 length: 15 residues. Germline lookup yields CDR1 SGHNT and CDR2 YYREEE (reference sequence). The V end lost 2 bases, the J end lost 4 bases, and 12 bases lay between the germline ends. The CDR3 bases are TGTGCCAGCAGCTTAGGTGGGGCGAGCACCGGGGAGCTGTTTTTT. This sequence encodes CASSLGGASTGELFF.

V and J are TRBV9 and TRBJ2-2, with 14 bases aligning to TRBD2. Germline lookup yields CDR1 SGDLS and CDR2 YYNGEE. The CDR3 sequence is 18 residues long. J lost 6 bases, V lost 7 bases, and 14 bases had no gene match. CDR3 protein: CASPGGGLAGVSSGELFF. CDR3 bases: TGTGCCAGCCCCGGCGGGGGACTAGCGGGAGTCTCCTCCGGGGAGCTGTTTTTT. Drawing the rest from reference TRBV9 and TRBJ2-2, the complete variable domain is DSGVTQTPKHLITATGQRVTLRCSPRSGDLSVYWYQQSLDQGLQFLIQYYNGEERAKGNILERFSAQQFPDLHSELNLSSLELGDSALYFCASPGGGLAGVSSGELFFGEGSRLTVL.

The gene calls are TRBV10-3 and TRBJ2-1, with D hard to call. The germline V gene has CDR1 ENHRY and CDR2 SYGVKD. V lost 0 bases to trimming and J lost 6 bases, with 15 bases between them. This CDR3 comprises 16 residues. DNA for the CDR3: TGTGCCATCAGTGAGTCGGGTCAAAAACGGAGCAATGAGCAGTTCTTC. The encoded protein is CAISESGQKRSNEQFF.

The rearrangement uses TRBV7-6 and TRBJ2-5, with 9 bases identical to TRBD1. This CDR3 comprises 15 residues. Germline V CDR1 and CDR2: SGHVS, FNYEAQ. J was trimmed by 4 bases and V by 5 bases; bases with no gene match: 8. CDR3 in amino acids: CASSGGQGVGETQYF. CDR3 in DNA: TGTGCCAGCAGCGGGGGACAGGGAGTTGGAGAGACCCAGTACTTC. The full variable domain, completed using reference TRBV7-6 and TRBJ2-5, is GAGVSQSPRYKVTKRGQDVALRCDPISGHVSLYWYRQALGQGPEFLTYFNYEAQQDKSGLPNDRFSAERPEGSISTLTIQRTEQRDSAMYRCASSGGQGVGETQYFGPGTRLLVL.

The chain employs TRBV7-2 and TRBJ2-7; TRBD2 aligns across 8 bases. J lost 4 bases, V lost 0 bases, and 8 bases had no gene match. The CDR3 spans 16 residues. CDR1 is SGHTA, CDR2 FQGNSA, per germline. The CDR3 reads CASSLAVAGGTYEQYF. In DNA form, the CDR3 reads TGTGCCAGCAGCTTAGCGGTTGCGGGAGGAACGTACGAGCAGTACTTC.